These T cell receptor beta chains were read from a single sample in a study of identical twins. Each CDR3 protein gets one entry after TCRdb re-called the 5' RACE reads with MiXCR. The repertoire has some 570,000 distinct CDR3 sequences, approximately 20% of them found once; the top ten carry approximately 0.52%. These same data were also listed under a study on yellow fever vaccine responses in identical twins.

Sequenced sample: CD4+ T cells sorted from blood. Receptors were obtained from a woman between 18 and 29 years old in good health. Each CDR3 is given without its conserved first and last residue. Fields, in order: V gene, J gene, CDR3 protein.

>TRBV28|TRBJ2-3
ASSPAGGRSTDTQY
>TRBV4-1|TRBJ2-2
ASSLKRRGRDTGELF
>TRBV11-3|TRBJ2-3
ASSSESGRGQY
>TRBV20-1|TRBJ1-2
SAIDRGRLYQGYT
>TRBV12-3/TRBV12-4|TRBJ1-2
ASSPDRTYGYT
>TRBV6-5|TRBJ2-1
ASSYSPNGGLNEQF
>TRBV7-3|TRBJ2-5
ASSSHHQETQY
>TRBV7-2|TRBJ2-1
ASSLKRGHEQF
>TRBV27|TRBJ2-2
ASKDRGLMTGELF
>TRBV5-1|TRBJ1-1
ASTLNENTEAF
>TRBV20-1|TRBJ1-3
SASLVSGNTIY
>TRBV5-1|TRBJ2-3
ASIRGTALTDTQY
>TRBV12-3/TRBV12-4|TRBJ1-5
ASRPGTGAYSNQPQH
>TRBV24-1|TRBJ2-5
ATGGGGETQY
>TRBV6-1|TRBJ1-1
ASSDPGRGTEAF
>TRBV12-3/TRBV12-4|TRBJ1-1
ASSLGGQQNTEAF
>TRBV11-2|TRBJ2-3
ASSQITQGLPDTQY
>TRBV18|TRBJ2-1
ASSPTPLAGVGNEQF
>TRBV12-3/TRBV12-4|TRBJ2-1
ASRSSGGADRHRGEQF
>TRBV24-1|TRBJ1-2
ATTGTTPLCYYGYT
>TRBV20-1|TRBJ2-3
SARGSRDRLADTQY
>TRBV24-1|TRBJ1-1
ATSGANEAF
>TRBV5-1|TRBJ1-2
ASSLSGDYGYT
>TRBV20-1|TRBJ1-2
SAATGRNYGYT
>TRBV10-3|TRBJ2-1
AISESRAALGEQF
>TRBV5-1|TRBJ2-7
ASSHGGPPEREY
>TRBV4-2|TRBJ2-7
ASSQDMGDKSYEQY
>TRBV29-1|TRBJ2-3
SVEDPGHRTDTQY
>TRBV28|TRBJ2-3
ASRPVRGPTDTQY
>TRBV18|TRBJ2-7
ASSLSAGTQGEYEQY
>TRBV12-3/TRBV12-4|TRBJ2-3
ASSHGPSGHTDTQY
>TRBV4-1|TRBJ2-2
ASSRVLAGEAGELF
>TRBV28|TRBJ2-7
ASSLQPIPYEQY
>TRBV5-1|TRBJ2-1
ASSLARTGGSNEQF
>TRBV6-1|TRBJ1-2
ASSDRGMYGYT
>TRBV12-3/TRBV12-4|TRBJ2-1
ASSLGRDPYNEQF
>TRBV28|TRBJ1-1
ASSTPDRLRTEAF
>TRBV11-1|TRBJ2-1
ASSLVGSGGSSYNEQF
>TRBV21-1|TRBJ2-7
ASNRRRGEQY
>TRBV14|TRBJ2-1
ASSQWLPSYNEQF
>TRBV29-1|TRBJ1-1
SVEGQGLGAF
>TRBV12-5|TRBJ2-5
ASVNGLRETQY
>TRBV14|TRBJ2-4
ASSQGPSLVRGKNIQY
>TRBV19|TRBJ1-4
ASSIEAGGNEKLF
>TRBV9|TRBJ2-3
ASSPRSGGSWASTDTQY
>TRBV7-2|TRBJ2-6
ASRPDRAGANVLT
>TRBV4-1|TRBJ1-4
ASSQINEKLF
>TRBV28|TRBJ1-2
ASSSGDRSFVT
>TRBV14|TRBJ1-5
ASSLQTQPQH
>TRBV12-3/TRBV12-4|TRBJ2-2
ASSPRTGRAGELF
>TRBV6-5|TRBJ1-2
ASSYSDRGYGYT
>TRBV19|TRBJ2-1
ASNGLAGGYNEQF
>TRBV10-3|TRBJ2-1
AIGSGGAYNEQF